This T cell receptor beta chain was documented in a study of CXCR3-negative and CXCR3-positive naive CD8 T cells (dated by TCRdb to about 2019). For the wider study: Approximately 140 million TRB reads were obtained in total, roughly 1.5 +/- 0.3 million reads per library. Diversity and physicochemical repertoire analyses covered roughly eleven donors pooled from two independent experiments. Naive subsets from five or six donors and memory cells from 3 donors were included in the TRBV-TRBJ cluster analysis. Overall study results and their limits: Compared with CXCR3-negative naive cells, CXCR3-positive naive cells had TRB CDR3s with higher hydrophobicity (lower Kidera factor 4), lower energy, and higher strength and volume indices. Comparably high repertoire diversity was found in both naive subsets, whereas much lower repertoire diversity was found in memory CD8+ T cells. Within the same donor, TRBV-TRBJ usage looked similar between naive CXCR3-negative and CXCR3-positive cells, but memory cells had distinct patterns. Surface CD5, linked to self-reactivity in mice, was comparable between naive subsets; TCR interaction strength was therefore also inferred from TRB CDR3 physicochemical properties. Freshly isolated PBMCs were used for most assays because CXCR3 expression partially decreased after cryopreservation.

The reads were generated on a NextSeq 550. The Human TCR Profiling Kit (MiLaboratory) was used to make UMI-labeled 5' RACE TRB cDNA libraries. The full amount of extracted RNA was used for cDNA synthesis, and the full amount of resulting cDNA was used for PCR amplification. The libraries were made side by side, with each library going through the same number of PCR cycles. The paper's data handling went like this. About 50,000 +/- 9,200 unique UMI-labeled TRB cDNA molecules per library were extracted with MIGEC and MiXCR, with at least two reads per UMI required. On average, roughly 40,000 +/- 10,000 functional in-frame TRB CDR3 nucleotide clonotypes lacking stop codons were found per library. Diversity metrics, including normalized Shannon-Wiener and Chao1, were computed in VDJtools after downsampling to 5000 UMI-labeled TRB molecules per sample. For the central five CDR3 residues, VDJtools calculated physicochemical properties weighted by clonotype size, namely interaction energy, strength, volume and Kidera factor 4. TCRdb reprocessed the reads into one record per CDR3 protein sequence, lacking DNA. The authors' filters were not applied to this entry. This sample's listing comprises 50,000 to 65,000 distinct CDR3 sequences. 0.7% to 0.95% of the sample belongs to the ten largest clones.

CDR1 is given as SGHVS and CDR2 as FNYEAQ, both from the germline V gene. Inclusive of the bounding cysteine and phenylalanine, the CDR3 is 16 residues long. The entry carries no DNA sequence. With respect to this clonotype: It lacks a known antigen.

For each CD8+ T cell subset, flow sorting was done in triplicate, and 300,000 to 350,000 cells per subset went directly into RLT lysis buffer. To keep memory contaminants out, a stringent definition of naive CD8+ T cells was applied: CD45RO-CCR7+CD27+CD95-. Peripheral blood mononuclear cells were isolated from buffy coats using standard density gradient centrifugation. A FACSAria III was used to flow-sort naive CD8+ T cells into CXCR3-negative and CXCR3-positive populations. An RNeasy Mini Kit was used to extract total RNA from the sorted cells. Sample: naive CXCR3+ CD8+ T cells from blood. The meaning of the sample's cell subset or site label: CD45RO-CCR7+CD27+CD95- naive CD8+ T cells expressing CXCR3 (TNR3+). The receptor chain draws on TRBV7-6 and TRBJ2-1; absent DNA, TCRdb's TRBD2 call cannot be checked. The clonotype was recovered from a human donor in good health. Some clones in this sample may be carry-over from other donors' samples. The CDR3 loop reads CASSPEAGGASAEQFF.